Listed below are T cell receptor beta chains from one sample, sequenced in a study of CD8 T cells in Susac syndrome. TCRdb recomputed calls from the immunoSEQ multiplex PCR reads with MiXCR, one row per CDR3 protein. The data hold about 300,000 distinct CDR3 sequences, with roughly 85% observed a single time. The specimen sequenced was CD8+ T cells from PBMCs. These receptor sequences come from a human donor with multiple sclerosis. CDR3s include the opening cysteine and the closing phenylalanine or tryptophan. Fields, in order: J gene, CDR3 length, V gene, D gene, clone size, CDR3 protein, CDR3 DNA. The D gene is left open where the match is weak. For some rows the clone size is stated as once, few or many, or as a class when expanded; others skip it.

>TRBJ2-4|14|TRBV24-1|.|.
CATSDLRRSNIQYF
TGTGCCACCAGTGATTTACGACGGTCAAACATTCAGTACTTC
>TRBJ2-7|14|TRBV11-2|TRBD2|.
CASSPSGISYEQYF
TGTGCCAGCAGCCCTAGCGGGATTAGCTACGAGCAGTACTTC
>TRBJ1-4|16|TRBV7-9|.|.
CASSLERSGANEKLFF
TGTGCCAGCAGCTTAGAGAGGTCGGGGGCTAATGAAAAACTGTTTTTT
>TRBJ2-3|14|TRBV6-6|TRBD2|.
CASSPTSVVDTQYF
TGTGCCAGCAGCCCGACTAGCGTGGTGGATACGCAGTATTTT
>TRBJ2-3|15|TRBV7-9|TRBD1|.
CASRARGGQGDTQYF
TGTGCCAGCAGGGCTCGCGGGGGACAGGGAGATACGCAGTATTTT
>TRBJ1-6|13|TRBV21-1|.|.
CASSIRQGSPLHF
TGTGCCAGCAGCATACGACAGGGCTCACCCCTCCACTTT
>TRBJ1-1|13|TRBV30|.|once
CAWSVKGTTEAFF
TGTGCCTGGAGTGTAAAGGGTACCACTGAAGCTTTCTTT
>TRBJ1-5|14|TRBV11-2|.|.
CASSFSQPNQPQHF
TGTGCCAGCAGCTTCTCCCAGCCCAATCAGCCCCAGCATTTT
>TRBJ2-7|13|TRBV29-1|.|.
CSVVSPSSYEQYF
TGCAGCGTTGTGTCTCCCAGCAGCTACGAGCAGTACTTC
>TRBJ2-3|14|TRBV28|.|.
CASRSGPLTDTQYF
TGTGCCAGCAGGTCCGGACCGCTCACAGATACGCAGTATTTT
>TRBJ2-5|15|TRBV6-2/TRBV6-3|.|few
CASSYLGQNQETQYF
TGTGCCAGCAGTTACTTAGGACAGAACCAAGAGACCCAGTACTTC
>TRBJ2-7|16|TRBV5-4|.|.
CASSLDGRLSFYEQYF
TGTGCCAGCAGCTTGGACGGGCGACTGTCCTTCTACGAGCAGTACTTC
>TRBJ2-7|14|TRBV28|TRBD1|.
CASSPWTGASEQYF
TGTGCCAGCAGCCCGTGGACAGGGGCGTCCGAGCAGTACTTC
>TRBJ1-5|15|TRBV4-3|.|.
CASSQDEGKNQPQHF
TGCGCCAGCAGCCAAGATGAGGGGAAGAATCAGCCCCAGCATTTT
>TRBJ2-3|13|TRBV4-2|.|.
CASSQEMGGYQYF
TGTGCCAGCAGCCAAGAAATGGGGGGTTACCAGTATTTT